This entry lists 9 T cell receptor beta chains sequenced from one sample in a study of T-cell reconstitution after alpha-beta-depleted transplantation in children listed by TCRdb under 2016. Libraries were made using PCR. The data were produced on an Illumina HiSeq 2500. TCR library preparation used molecular barcoding, with unique molecular identifiers applied to normalize quantification of the TCRbeta repertoire. In TCRdb, the public reads were trimmed at Q25 with fastp and aligned with MiXCR, with productive beta chains retained. Under each unique CDR3 protein, matching rows form one entry showing the most common genes and DNA. The sample data list a few hundred thousand distinct CDR3 sequences, and 13% of these were observed just once. Roughly 4.3% of the sample rests with the top ten. The sample in question was PBMCs, obtained from the stem cell graft. These receptors originate from a human donor who donated a stem cell graft to a child with Fanconi anemia.

This chain links TRBV10-3 with TRBJ1-2; 7 nucleotides match TRBD1. Unmatched junction bases numbered 5, after V lost 9 bases and J lost 7 bases. The CDR3 sequence is 11 residues long. Germline V gene data show CDR1 as ENHRY and CDR2 as SYGVKD. CDR3 DNA sequence: TGTGCCATTGCCGGGACAGTTGGCTACACCTTC. It encodes CAIAGTVGYTF.

This clonotype was counted only a few times. The chain carries TRBV9 and TRBJ2-2, with a possible D match to TRBD2 (6 bases). CDR1 and CDR2 (germline): SGDLS, YYNGEE. The CDR3 spans 15 residues. Trimming left V 0 bases short and J 7 bases short, with 13 bases between. The CDR3 DNA is TGTGCCAGCAGCGTAGCTCGTGGAGGGGACGGGGAGCTGTTTTTT. It yields the protein CASSVARGGDGELFF.

There are a few counts of this clonotype. The rearrangement uses TRBV14 and TRBJ2-2; either TRBD1 or TRBD2 may supply D (6 bases each). The CDR3 is 17 amino acids. The ends were cut back, 2 bases at V and 5 bases at J, with 18 bases in the middle. Germline CDR1 is SGHDN and CDR2 is FVKESK. The CDR3 nucleotides are TGTGCCAGCAGCCAACAAGTTGACGGGGGCCCTACCGGGGAGCTGTTTTTT. Protein product: CASSQQVDGGPTGELFF.

There are many counts of this clonotype. J is TRBJ2-2 and V is TRBV29-1, with D maybe TRBD1 (5 bases). This CDR3 region has 15 residues. V shed 7 bases and J shed 2 bases, with 17 bases lying between them. Per germline, CDR1 SQVTM and CDR2 ANQGSEA. DNA of the CDR3: TGCAGCGCCGACCGAGGACAAGGAAACACCGGGGAGCTGTTTTTT. Protein product: CSADRGQGNTGELFF.

The CDR3 DNA follows: TGTGCCAGCTCATCGATAGGGGGACGAGAGACCCAGTACTTC. It codes for CASSSIGGRETQYF. The chain couples TRBV18 to TRBJ2-5; maybe TRBD1 (6 bases). CDR1 and CDR2 from the germline V gene are KGHSH and LQKENI. Trimming cost V 5 bases and J 4 bases, with 14 bases left between them. CDR3 size: 14 residues.

The CDR3 loop is CASSEPDRGEETQYF. The DNA for the CDR3 is TGTGCCAGCAGCGAACCGGACAGGGGGGAAGAGACCCAGTACTTC. The chain couples TRBV7-8 to TRBJ2-5; 10 bases agree with TRBD1. Losses at the gene ends were 5 bases for V and 3 bases for J; bases not matched to a gene: 6. This CDR3 spans 15 amino acids. CDR1 and CDR2 (germline): SGHVS, FQNEAQ.

V and J are TRBV20-1 and TRBJ1-1; D perhaps matches TRBD1 (5 bases). The length of the CDR3 is 13 residues. Germline CDR1 and CDR2: DFQATT and SNEGSKA (reference sequence). Trimming left V 2 bases short and J 11 bases short, with 18 bases between. The DNA for the CDR3 is TGCAGTGCTAGACAGGGTACCTCCAAGAGGGCTTTCTTT. Its translation is CSARQGTSKRAFF.

This clonotype was detected only a few times. The chain has TRBV4-2 and TRBJ1-1, with D uncertain. V was shortened by 4 bases and J by 1 base, with 13 bases between the two germline ends. The CDR3 consists of 15 residues. The germline V gene has CDR1 LGHNA and CDR2 YNFKEQ. CDR3 DNA sequence: TGTGCCAGCAGCCTACAAGACCAAGGGAACACTGAAGCTTTCTTT. This codes for CASSLQDQGNTEAFF.

This chain links TRBV5-1 with TRBJ1-1; maybe TRBD1 (6 bases). The CDR3 totals 15 residues. V dropped 2 bases and J dropped 1 base, with 12 bases sitting between them. Per germline, CDR1 SGHRS and CDR2 YFSETQ. Written as DNA, the CDR3 is TGCGCCAGCAGCTTTTCTCCGGGACAGAACACTGAAGCTTTCTTT. As protein: CASSFSPGQNTEAFF.